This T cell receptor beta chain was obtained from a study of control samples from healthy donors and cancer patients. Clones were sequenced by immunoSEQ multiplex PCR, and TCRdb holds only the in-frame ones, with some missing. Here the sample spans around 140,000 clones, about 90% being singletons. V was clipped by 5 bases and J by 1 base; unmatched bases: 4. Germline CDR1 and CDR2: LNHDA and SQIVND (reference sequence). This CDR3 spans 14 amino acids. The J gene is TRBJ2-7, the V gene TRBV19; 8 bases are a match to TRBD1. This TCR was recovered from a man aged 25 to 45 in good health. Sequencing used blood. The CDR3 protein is CASSSRTGSYEQYF. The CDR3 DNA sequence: TGTGCCAGTAGTTCCCGGACAGGGTCCTACGAGCAGTACTTC.